These T cell receptor beta chains were read from a single sample in a study of cytomegalovirus exposure and HLA in healthy donors. Some clones are missing from TCRdb's copy, which holds only in-frame ones; the method was immunoSEQ multiplex PCR. The repertoire holds over 150,000 clones, about two thirds seen once, with around 4.5% in the top ten. The sequencing sample was made of PBMCs. The receptors were gathered from a woman aged 18-29 years in good health and CMV-seropositive. Both conserved end residues are part of each CDR3. A D gene is named only where the DNA matches it firmly. Some rows mark clone size as missing; the rest say once, few, many or name a class of expanded clone.

few,TRBJ1-1,TRBV7-3,NA,CASSLRRDAEAFF,TGTGCCAGCAGCTTACGCAGGGATGCTGAAGCTTTCTTT
NA,TRBJ1-1,TRBV27,NA,CASSSGGGTEAFF,TGTGCCAGCAGTTCAGGAGGAGGGACTGAAGCTTTCTTT
NA,TRBJ1-2,TRBV9,NA,CASSDPVDGYTF,TGTGCCAGCAGCGACCCAGTGGATGGCTACACCTTC
NA,TRBJ1-1,TRBV6-5,NA,CASSQGLTQSEAFF,TGTGCCAGCAGTCAGGGACTCACCCAATCCGAAGCTTTCTTT
few,TRBJ2-7,TRBV6-5,NA,CASSYSVGYPYEQYF,TGTGCCAGCAGTTATTCCGTCGGGTACCCTTACGAGCAGTACTTC
NA,TRBJ2-7,TRBV27,NA,CASSPQGLLNEQYF,TGTGCCAGCAGTCCTCAGGGGCTTCTCAACGAGCAGTACTTC
NA,TRBJ1-3,TRBV30,TRBD1,CAWRDRASGNTIYF,TGTGCCTGGAGGGACAGGGCGAGTGGAAACACCATATATTTT
once,TRBJ2-3,TRBV7-6,TRBD1,CASSPARDSDTDTQYF,TGTGCCAGCAGCCCAGCTAGGGACAGCGACACAGATACGCAGTATTTT
NA,TRBJ2-1,TRBV29-1,TRBD2,CSVRRGDTNSEQFF,TGCAGCGTGAGGCGGGGGGACACCAACAGTGAGCAGTTCTTC
once,TRBJ2-7,TRBV30,NA,CAWKEDYEQYF,TGTGCCTGGAAAGAGGACTACGAGCAGTACTTC
NA,TRBJ2-7,TRBV30,NA,CAFGQFYEQYF,TGTGCCTTCGGACAATTCTACGAGCAGTACTTC
few,TRBJ1-1,TRBV27,TRBD1,CASSRQGNTEAFF,TGTGCCAGCAGCAGACAGGGGAACACTGAAGCTTTCTTT
NA,TRBJ1-3,TRBV7-8,TRBD1,CASSLVGQGAVLNTIYF,TGTGCCAGCAGCTTAGTCGGACAGGGGGCCGTATTGAACACCATATATTTT
NA,TRBJ2-7,TRBV27,NA,CASSIQGGYEQYF,TGTGCCAGCAGTATACAGGGGGGGTACGAGCAGTACTTC
NA,TRBJ1-2,TRBV19,NA,CASSIASKGYTF,TGTGCCAGTAGTATAGCTTCTAAAGGCTACACCTTC
NA,TRBJ1-1,TRBV14,NA,CASSRHGSWGNTEAFF,TGTGCCAGCAGCCGACACGGGAGTTGGGGGAACACTGAAGCTTTCTTT
NA,TRBJ2-7,TRBV6-5,TRBD1,CASSLGTGGAEQYF,TGTGCCAGCAGTCTTGGGACAGGGGGGGCCGAGCAGTACTTC
NA,TRBJ1-1,TRBV5-1,TRBD1,CASSQAGTGGGTEAFF,TGCGCCAGCAGCCAAGCCGGGACAGGGGGGGGCACTGAAGCTTTCTTT
NA,TRBJ2-3,TRBV10-3,TRBD2,CAISDPSGEGPADTQYF,TGTGCCATCAGTGACCCTTCCGGGGAGGGCCCGGCAGATACGCAGTATTTT
NA,TRBJ1-1,TRBV27,TRBD1,CASSLSTGGVTEAFF,TGTGCCAGCAGTCTTTCGACAGGGGGGGTCACTGAAGCTTTCTTT
NA,TRBJ1-2,TRBV30,NA,CAWSAQIAAGGYTF,TGTGCCTGGAGTGCCCAAATTGCCGCCGGGGGCTACACCTTC
NA,TRBJ2-7,TRBV25-1,NA,CASRQAILQYF,TGTGCCAGCAGACAAGCGATATTGCAGTACTTC
NA,TRBJ1-5,TRBV10-3,NA,CAISEMEVSSNQPQHF,TGTGCCATCAGTGAGATGGAGGTTTCGAGCAATCAGCCCCAGCATTTT
few,TRBJ2-2,TRBV9,TRBD2,CASSGLAGSTGELFF,TGTGCCAGCAGCGGACTAGCGGGGTCCACCGGGGAGCTGTTTTTT
once,TRBJ1-2,TRBV14,TRBD1,CASSQGGRSYGYTF,TGTGCCAGCAGTCAAGGGGGCAGAAGCTATGGCTACACCTTC
NA,TRBJ2-1,TRBV7-9,NA,CASSEANEQFF,TGTGCCAGCAGTGAGGCTAATGAGCAGTTCTTC
NA,TRBJ2-7,TRBV7-6,NA,CASSLALRGHEQYF,TGTGCCAGCAGCTTAGCGCTCAGGGGTCACGAGCAGTACTTC
few,TRBJ1-6,TRBV7-9,NA,CASSRWGEESYNSPLHF,TGTGCCAGCAGCCGGTGGGGGGAGGAGTCCTATAATTCACCCCTCCACTTT
NA,TRBJ2-7,TRBV30,TRBD1,CAWSPGTGAYEQYF,TGTGCCTGGAGCCCAGGGACAGGTGCTTACGAGCAGTACTTC
NA,TRBJ1-2,TRBV28,NA,CASSLLGQRWDGYTF,TGTGCCAGCAGTTTACTCGGACAGCGATGGGATGGCTACACCTTC
NA,TRBJ2-3,TRBV7-3,TRBD2,CASSLTASGLRSTDTQYF,TGTGCCAGCAGCTTAACAGCTAGCGGGCTGAGGAGCACAGATACGCAGTATTTT
NA,TRBJ2-5,TRBV27,NA,CASSLNPLREAQYF,TGTGCCAGCAGTTTAAACCCCTTAAGAGAGGCCCAGTACTTC
NA,TRBJ2-1,TRBV19,TRBD2,CASQLAGVSEQFF,TGTGCCAGCCAACTAGCGGGAGTCAGTGAGCAGTTCTTC
NA,TRBJ2-3,TRBV6-9,TRBD1,CASPTGQGSTDTQYF,TGTGCCAGCCCAACGGGACAGGGGTCCACAGATACGCAGTATTTT
few,TRBJ2-1,TRBV29-1,TRBD2,CSVLAGGYNEQFF,TGCAGCGTCTTAGCGGGAGGCTACAATGAGCAGTTCTTC
NA,TRBJ1-1,TRBV2,TRBD1,CAITGGGSEAFF,TGTGCCATAACAGGGGGGGGGAGTGAAGCTTTCTTT
NA,TRBJ2-5,TRBV6-5,TRBD1,CASSLWDRQTQYF,TGTGCCAGCAGCTTATGGGACAGACAGACCCAGTACTTC
NA,TRBJ2-7,TRBV6-6,TRBD1,CASAPRRVQGAHEQYF,TGTGCCAGCGCCCCTCGAAGGGTTCAGGGGGCCCACGAGCAGTACTTC
NA,TRBJ1-4,TRBV18,NA,CASSPIDGKLFF,TGTGCCAGCTCCCCTATCGATGGAAAACTGTTTTTT
NA,TRBJ2-3,TRBV9,TRBD1,CASSVLGQNTDTQYF,TGTGCCAGCAGCGTTCTGGGACAGAACACAGATACGCAGTATTTT
NA,TRBJ2-1,TRBV6-6,TRBD2,CASSFKTSGDGGEQFF,TGTGCCAGCAGTTTTAAGACTAGCGGGGATGGGGGTGAGCAGTTCTTC
NA,TRBJ1-1,TRBV11-2,NA,CASSLNPERKTEAFF,TGTGCCAGCAGCTTAAACCCCGAGAGGAAAACTGAAGCTTTCTTT
few,TRBJ2-1,TRBV19,TRBD2,CASRLGTSGKRNEQFF,TGTGCCAGTAGATTAGGGACTAGCGGGAAGCGGAATGAGCAGTTCTTC
NA,TRBJ1-2,TRBV7-9,TRBD1,CASSPVGTAYGYTF,TGTGCCAGCAGCCCAGTCGGGACAGCCTATGGCTACACCTTC
NA,TRBJ2-1,TRBV9,NA,CASSNPLDGLSNEQFF,TGTGCCAGCAGTAACCCACTGGATGGGCTCAGCAATGAGCAGTTCTTC
NA,TRBJ1-2,TRBV7-9,TRBD1,CASSRDRGSGYTF,TGTGCCAGCAGCCGTGACAGGGGAAGTGGCTACACCTTC
NA,TRBJ1-2,TRBV2,NA,CASRLTESYGYTF,TGTGCCAGCAGGTTGACAGAGAGCTATGGCTACACCTTC
NA,TRBJ1-4,TRBV25-1,TRBD1,CASSEARTGDYEKLFF,TGTGCCAGCAGTGAGGCTCGGACAGGGGATTATGAAAAACTGTTTTTT
NA,TRBJ1-1,TRBV20-1,NA,CSAQFGPEAFF,TGCAGTGCCCAGTTTGGGCCTGAAGCTTTCTTT
NA,TRBJ2-7,TRBV10-3,TRBD1,CATRQGALGYEQYF,TGTGCCACCAGACAGGGGGCACTAGGCTACGAGCAGTACTTC
NA,TRBJ2-3,TRBV5-1,TRBD2,CASSLGAGGSTDTQYF,TGCGCCAGCAGCTTGGGGGCGGGGGGTAGCACAGATACGCAGTATTTT
few,TRBJ1-2,TRBV2,NA,CASSEKTRYYGYTF,TGTGCCAGCAGTGAAAAGACAAGGTATTATGGCTACACCTTC
NA,TRBJ2-7,TRBV18,NA,CASSGTSPYEQYF,TGTGCCAGCTCCGGGACTTCCCCCTACGAGCAGTACTTC
NA,TRBJ2-7,TRBV11-1,TRBD2,CASSHHTSGGSYEQYF,TGTGCCAGCAGCCATCATACTAGCGGGGGGTCCTACGAGCAGTACTTC
NA,TRBJ2-5,TRBV4-1,NA,CASSHERRLQETQYF,TGCGCCAGCAGCCACGAAAGGAGACTCCAAGAGACCCAGTACTTC